The 17 T cell receptor beta chains below all came from one sample that was sequenced in a study of blood T cell repertoires in COVID-19. The method was immunoSEQ multiplex PCR; TCRdb's version includes in-frame clones alone and lacks a portion of them. The data hold 270,000 or so clones, with approximately 91% observed a single time. Sequencing input: PBMCs or T cells enriched from blood (not recorded which). These receptors originate from a woman in her forties with acute COVID-19.

This clone showed up just once. This chain uses TRBV7-9 with TRBJ1-2; D ambiguous. Trimming removed 4 bases from V and 4 bases from J, with 16 bases in between. The CDR3 covers 15 residues. Germline-derived CDR1 and CDR2 are SEHNR and FQNEAQ (reference sequence). The CDR3 nucleotides are TGTGCCAGCAGCTCCGGCCCCGGGTCGGGCTATGGCTACACCTTC. Protein sequence: CASSSGPGSGYGYTF.

V and J are TRBV7-3 and TRBJ2-2; D perhaps matches TRBD1 (5 bases). Trimming shortened V by 5 bases and J by 5 bases, and 24 bases separated the two germline ends. CDR1 and CDR2 (germline): SGHTA, FQGTGA. The CDR3 has 18 amino acids. The CDR3 spells CASSPITGFGRITGELFF. The CDR3 DNA follows: TGTGCCAGCAGCCCGATCACAGGTTTCGGTAGGATAACCGGGGAGCTGTTTTTT.

The chain recombines TRBV14 with TRBJ2-7, with 8 nucleotides matching TRBD1. This CDR3 spans 15 amino acids. With V trimmed by 4 bases and J by 0 bases, 5 bases remained unmatched. The germline V gene has CDR1 SGHDN and CDR2 FVKESK. The DNA for the CDR3 is TGTGCCAGCAGCCGCGGACAGGGAAGCTCCTACGAGCAGTACTTC. Its translation is CASSRGQGSSYEQYF. Variable domain in full (rest from reference TRBV14 and TRBJ2-7): EAGVTQFPSHSVIEKGQTVTLRCDPISGHDNLYWYRRVMGKEIKFLLHFVKESKQDESGMPNNRFLAERTGGTYSTLKVQPAELEDSGVYFCASSRGQGSSYEQYFGPGTRLTVT.

The V gene is TRBV7-2, the J gene TRBJ2-1; TRBD2 matches at 7 bases. V lost 1 base, J lost 8 bases, and 11 bases stayed unmatched. Looked up from germline, CDR1 is SGHTA and CDR2 is FQGNSA. The CDR3 is 16 amino acids. Here the CDR3 DNA reads TGTGCCAGCAGCTTAGTACCGAGCGGGAATGCCCATGAGCAGTTCTTC. Its translation is CASSLVPSGNAHEQFF.

The genes are TRBV7-8 and TRBJ1-3, with D possibly matching TRBD1 (5 bases). The CDR3 consists of 16 residues. Germline lookup yields CDR1 SGHVS and CDR2 FQNEAQ. With 4 bases removed from V and 0 bases from J, the gap between germline ends came to 13 bases. DNA for the CDR3: TGTGCCAGCAGCTCTGACGCAGGGTTCTCTGGAAACACCATATATTTT. It specifies CASSSDAGFSGNTIYF.

This clone has only one observation. The chain links TRBV6-1 to TRBJ1-1; D call uncertain. The CDR3 consists of 14 residues. Trimming took 2 bases from V and 1 from J, leaving 8 bases between them. CDR1 MNHNS and CDR2 SASEGT come from the germline V gene. This chain's CDR3 is CASSERGRNTEAFF. The CDR3 DNA reads TGTGCCAGCAGTGAAAGAGGAAGGAACACTGAAGCTTTCTTT.

The rearrangement joins TRBV19 to TRBJ2-3; 9 positions agree with TRBD1. The V and J ends lost 5 bases and 3 bases, in that order; junction bases with no gene match: 3. Germline CDR1 LNHDA, CDR2 SQIVND (reference sequence). CDR3 length equals 14 residues. CDR3 nucleotides: TGTGCCAGTAGTGACAGGGGGAAGACAGATACGCAGTATTTT. It specifies CASSDRGKTDTQYF.

This chain connects TRBV15 to TRBJ2-1, with 13 bases identical to TRBD2. The germline V gene has CDR1 LNHNV and CDR2 YYDKDF (reference sequence). The trim removed 5 bases at V and 10 bases at J, leaving 8 bases unmatched. The length of the CDR3 is 15 residues. The CDR3 sequence: CATSPRTSGREEQFF. The CDR3 DNA reads TGTGCCACCAGCCCACGGACTAGCGGGAGAGAAGAGCAGTTCTTC. Complete variable domain (other parts from reference TRBV15 and TRBJ2-1): DAMVIQNPRYQVTQFGKPVTLSCSQTLNHNVMYWYQQKSSQAPKLLFHYYDKDFNNEADTPDNFQSRRPNTSFCFLDIRSPGLGDTAMYLCATSPRTSGREEQFFGPGTRLTVL.

A single count supports this clone. The V call is TRBV4-3, the J call TRBJ1-4; tentatively, D is TRBD1 (5 bases). There are 17 residues in the CDR3. In germline, CDR1 is LGHNA, CDR2 YSLEER. Trimming took 0 bases from V and 0 from J, leaving 11 bases between them. CDR3 residues: CASSQEGDRTTNEKLFF. The CDR3 coding sequence is TGCGCCAGCAGCCAAGAAGGCGACAGAACAACTAATGAAAAACTGTTTTTT.

This clone was detected only once. One junction end does not reproduce the germline sequence, and a read error may be involved. The chain combines TRBV2 with TRBJ1-1; TRBD1 matches at 7 bases. Germline CDR1 reads SNHLY; CDR2 reads FYNNEI. The CDR3 length is 13 residues. Here the CDR3 DNA reads TGTGCCAGCGGTGACAGGGCGGGAACTGAAGCTTTCTTT. Protein: CASGDRAGTEAFF.

The gene calls are TRBV9 and TRBJ1-3; 7 bases agree with TRBD1. Germline lookup yields CDR1 SGDLS and CDR2 YYNGEE. The CDR3 has 14 amino acids. The trim removed 3 bases at V and 2 bases at J, leaving 2 bases unmatched. This chain's CDR3 is CASSDQGAGNTIYF. The CDR3 DNA sequence: TGTGCCAGCAGCGACCAGGGGGCTGGAAACACCATATATTTT.

The chain employs TRBV19 and TRBJ2-3, with unresolved D. Germline CDR1 reads LNHDA; CDR2 reads SQIVND (reference sequence). V was pared by 2 bases and J by 3 bases, with 18 bases between. The length of the CDR3 is 17 residues. CDR3 sequence (DNA): TGTGCCAGTAGTATATTCCCCCCTCGGCCGAGGACAGATACGCAGTATTTT. This sequence encodes CASSIFPPRPRTDTQYF.

CDR3 protein: CASSQGGEQYF. The DNA of the CDR3 is TGTGCCAGCAGTCAGGGGGGCGAGCAGTACTTC. The chain recombines TRBV12-3 or TRBV12-4 with TRBJ2-7; D may be TRBD1 (7 bases). The CDR3 is 11 amino acids. V lost 5 bases and J lost 6, with 8 bases in between.

J is TRBJ1-3 and V is TRBV7-9; D remains ambiguous. From germline, CDR1 is SEHNR and CDR2 FQNEAQ (reference sequence). Trimming took 3 bases from V and 1 from J, leaving 7 bases between them. The CDR3 has 14 amino acids. CDR3 nucleotides: TGTGCCAGCAGCTTCCAGACATCTGGAAACACCATATATTTT. It encodes CASSFQTSGNTIYF.

The rearrangement uses TRBV29-1 and TRBJ1-1, with unresolved D. The CDR3 has 16 residues. Germline loops: CDR1 SQVTM, CDR2 ANQGSEA. V dropped 6 bases and J dropped 0 bases, with 20 bases sitting between them. As DNA, the CDR3 is TGCAGCGTCCCGCGTGGCCTTAGCTCAATGAACACTGAAGCTTTCTTT. It is translated as CSVPRGLSSMNTEAFF.

The chain recombines TRBV5-1 with TRBJ2-3; 11 bases are shared with TRBD2. CDR3 length: 15 residues. Trimming cost V 4 bases and J 2 bases; bases outside gene matches: 3. Germline V gene lookup returns CDR1 SGHRS and CDR2 YFSETQ. For the CDR3, the DNA is TGCGCCAGCAGCACTAGCGGGGGACCCACAGATACGCAGTATTTT. This gives the protein CASSTSGGPTDTQYF.

The rearrangement uses TRBV9 and TRBJ2-7; D gene ambiguous. V was cut by 3 bases and J by 6 bases, with 16 bases left in between. The CDR3 has 14 residues. The germline gives CDR1 SGDLS, CDR2 YYNGEE. CDR3 residues: CASSENSVSGEQYF. CDR3 DNA: TGTGCCAGCAGCGAAAACTCCGTCTCAGGCGAGCAGTACTTC.